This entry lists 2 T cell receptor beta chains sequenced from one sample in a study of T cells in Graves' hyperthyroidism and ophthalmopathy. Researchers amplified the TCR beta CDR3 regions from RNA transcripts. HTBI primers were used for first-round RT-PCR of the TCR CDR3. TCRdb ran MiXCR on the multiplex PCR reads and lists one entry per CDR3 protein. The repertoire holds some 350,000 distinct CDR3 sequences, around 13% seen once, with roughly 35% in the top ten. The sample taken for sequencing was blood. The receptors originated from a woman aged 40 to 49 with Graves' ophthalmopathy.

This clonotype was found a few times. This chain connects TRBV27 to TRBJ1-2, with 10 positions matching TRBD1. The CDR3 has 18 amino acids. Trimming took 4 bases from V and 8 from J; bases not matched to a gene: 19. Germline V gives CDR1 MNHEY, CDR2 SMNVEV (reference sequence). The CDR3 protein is CASSSVIHDRGLSRGYTF. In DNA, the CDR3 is TGTGCCAGCAGTTCTGTTATTCATGACAGGGGGCTTTCTAGGGGCTACACCTTC.

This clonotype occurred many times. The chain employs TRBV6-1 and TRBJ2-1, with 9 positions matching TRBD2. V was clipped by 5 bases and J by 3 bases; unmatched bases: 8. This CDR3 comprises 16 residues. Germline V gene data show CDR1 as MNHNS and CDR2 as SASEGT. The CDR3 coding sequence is TGTGCCAGCAGTTGGGCGGGGGGGGCCCTCTACAATGAGCAGTTCTTC. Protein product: CASSWAGGALYNEQFF.